Listed here are 29 T cell receptor beta chains from one sample, sequenced in a study of CD8+CD57+ T cells in acquired aplastic anemia. TCR beta VDJ and CDR3 were profiled, and genomic DNA was the template. TCRdb reprocessed the reads via MiXCR and lists one record per CDR3 protein. The data contain more than 45,000 distinct CDR3 sequences, 55% to 70% of them seen just once; the ten biggest clones take up around 15%. Sequencing was done on patients that had shown CD8+CD57+ cell expansion by flow cytometry. Material for sequencing was sorted CD4+, CD8+, or CD8+CD57+ T cells (not recorded which) from PBMCs. The receptor source for this set is a human donor with aplastic anemia.

J is TRBJ2-7 and V is TRBV20-1; D remains unclear. CDR1 DFQATT and CDR2 SNEGSKA come from the germline V gene (reference sequence). This CDR3 is built from 13 residues. The V end lost 2 bases, the J end lost 3 bases, and 11 bases lay between the germline ends. As DNA, the CDR3 is TGCAGTGCTAGATCCAAGGTGAGCTACGAGCAGTACTTC. The encoded protein is CSARSKVSYEQYF.

This clonotype came up many times. This chain uses TRBV12-3 or TRBV12-4 with TRBJ2-1; D ambiguous. The V end lost 8 bases, the J end lost 12 bases, and 14 bases lay between the germline ends. This CDR3 is built from 11 residues. The CDR3: CASGPLQGQFF. The CDR3 DNA sequence: TGTGCCAGCGGCCCTCTTCAAGGGCAGTTCTTC.

About this clonotype: The limits of the CDR3 on the DNA are not certain, so only TCRdb's listed CDR3 is given. This rearrangement joins TRBV10-3 to TRBJ1-2. The germline CDR1 and CDR2 sequences are ENHRY and SYGVKD. With termini counted, the CDR3 has 12 amino acids. CDR3 protein: CASSEGHYGCTF.

The chain uses TRBV5-1 and TRBJ1-6, with a tentative D call TRBD1 (5 bases). Between the trimmed V and J ends, which lost 1 base and 7 bases, there was a span of 9 bases. CDR3 size: 14 residues. Germline CDR1 reads SGHRS; CDR2 reads YFSETQ. This CDR3 is CASSLQRGNSPLHF. CDR3 coding DNA: TGCGCCAGCAGCTTGCAACGGGGGAATTCACCCCTCCACTTT.

The table lists this clonotype with a few counts. This sequence joins TRBV18 and TRBJ2-1; D is unclear. CDR1 and CDR2 (germline): KGHSH, LQKENI. This CDR3 region has 15 residues. The germline V and J ends were trimmed by 1 base and 3 bases, with 10 bases remaining between them. CDR3 loop: CASSPLISIYNEQFF. The CDR3 nucleotides are TGTGCCAGCTCACCACTAATCTCAATCTACAATGAGCAGTTCTTC.

By proportion, this clonotype is medium-sized (0.01 to 0.1%). The CDR3: CASISLTGNYGYTF. The CDR3 DNA sequence: TGTGCCAGTATTTCCTTGACAGGAAACTATGGCTACACCTTC. The chain employs TRBV19 and TRBJ1-2; weak D call: TRBD1 (6 bases). CDR1 and CDR2 from the germline V gene are LNHDA and SQIVND (reference sequence). Trimming shortened V by 7 bases and J by 2 bases, and 14 bases separated the two germline ends. There are 14 residues in the CDR3.

This clonotype was seen many times. The V call is TRBV7-2, the J call TRBJ2-3; D assignment may be TRBD1 or TRBD2 (5 bases each). The germline CDR1 and CDR2 sequences are SGHTA and FQGNSA. The CDR3 extends over 15 amino acids. Trimming left V 0 bases short and J 2 bases short, with 9 bases between. This chain's CDR3 is CASSLAGEYTDTQYF. In DNA form, the CDR3 reads TGTGCCAGCAGCTTAGCGGGGGAATACACAGATACGCAGTATTTT.

This clonotype was seen at least ten times. The chain has TRBV10-2 and TRBJ2-5; 8 nucleotides match TRBD2. Trimming removed 3 bases from V and 2 bases from J; junction bases left unmatched: 8. The CDR3 runs 16 residues. CDR1 and CDR2 from the germline V gene are WSHSY and SAAADI. The CDR3: CASSEGYGGVQETQYF. DNA of the CDR3: TGCGCCAGCAGTGAAGGTTACGGGGGGGTTCAAGAGACCCAGTACTTC.

The chain couples TRBV2 to TRBJ1-6; TRBD1 might be the D (5 bases). Trimming removed 6 bases at V and 5 bases at J, with 14 bases between. The V gene's germline CDR1 is SNHLY and CDR2 FYNNEI. The CDR3 has 15 residues. The CDR3 DNA reads as TGTGCCAGCAGCGCTGGGGGGGTTAATAATTCACCCCTCCACTTT. Amino acid sequence: CASSAGGVNNSPLHF.

This clonotype was seen ten or more times. The gene calls are TRBV11-3 and TRBJ2-2; no clear D. CDR3 length equals 14 residues. CDR1 is SGHNT and CDR2 is YENEEA in the germline V gene. Trimming stripped 5 bases from V and 1 base from J, with 8 bases between. The CDR3 region has the DNA TGTGCCAGCAGCCCCTACAAGAACACCGGGGAGCTGTTTTTT. Translation gives CASSPYKNTGELFF.

In its sample, this clonotype was seen many times. CDR3 protein: CASGTSWGEQFF. The CDR3 bases are TGTGCCAGCGGCACCTCTTGGGGGGAGCAGTTCTTC. The chain is built from TRBV11-2 and TRBJ2-1; D could derive from TRBD1 or TRBD2 (5 bases each). CDR1 and CDR2 from the germline V gene are SGHAT and FQNNGV. This CDR3 region has 12 residues. The V end was cut by 8 bases, the J end by 10 bases, with 15 bases between.

This clonotype was detected once. This chain links TRBV7-6 with TRBJ2-3, with TRBD1 matching 8 bases. This CDR3 spans 16 amino acids. The V gene end was trimmed by 5 bases and the J gene end by 2 bases; junction bases not matched to a gene: 9. Germline loops: CDR1 SGHVS, CDR2 FNYEAQ. CDR3: CASSPQGGDLTDTQYF. CDR3 DNA sequence: TGTGCCAGCAGCCCACAGGGGGGAGACCTCACAGATACGCAGTATTTT.

This chain's CDR3 is CASTTEPNSPLHF. CDR3 bases: TGTGCCAGCACGACAGAGCCAAATTCACCCCTCCACTTT. The V gene is TRBV6-1, the J gene TRBJ1-6; D might be TRBD1 (5 bases). Trimming shortened V by 7 bases and J by 7 bases, and 11 bases separated the two germline ends. Germline V gene sequence: CDR1 MNHNS, CDR2 SASEGT. The CDR3 runs to 13 residues.

With respect to this clonotype: A much larger clone is a single base away; this may be a read error. The chain's CDR3 is CASGPTGVPAEAFF. DNA of the CDR3: TGTGCCAGCGGCCCAACAGGGGTGCCCGCTGAAGCTTTCTTT. V is TRBV5-6 and J is TRBJ1-1, with 7 bases lining up with TRBD1. Unmatched junction bases numbered 12, after V lost 7 bases and J lost 6 bases. The CDR3 length is 14 residues. Per the germline V gene, CDR1 is SGHDT and CDR2 is YYEEEE.

This clonotype was recorded a few times. The chain links TRBV30 to TRBJ1-1, with D unclear. V lost 5 bases, J lost 1 base, and 8 bases lay in between. Germline assignment: CDR1 GTSNPN and CDR2 SVGIG (reference sequence). The CDR3 totals 12 residues. Here the CDR3 reads CAWGPGNTEAFF. CDR3 DNA sequence: TGTGCCTGGGGCCCGGGGAACACTGAAGCTTTCTTT.

Ten or more counts support this clonotype. The chain has TRBV3-1 and TRBJ1-2; no clear D. Deletions cut 0 bases from V and 5 bases from J, with 16 bases between. Germline CDR1 LGHDT, CDR2 YNNKEL (reference sequence). The CDR3 is 16 residues long. CDR3 bases: TGTGCCAGCAGCCAAGATCAAGGGCCCGAAGGGTATGGCTACACCTTC. It is translated as CASSQDQGPEGYGYTF.

This rearrangement joins TRBV20-1 to TRBJ2-7; the match to TRBD1 covers 9 bases. The CDR3 is made up of 14 amino acids. Germline V lookup: CDR1 DFQATT, CDR2 SNEGSKA (reference sequence). The V gene end was trimmed by 3 bases and the J gene end by 0 bases; junction bases not matched to a gene: 3. The DNA of the CDR3 is TGCAGTGCTAGGCCGGGACAGGGCTCCTACGAGCAGTACTTC. This encodes CSARPGQGSYEQYF.

This clonotype was counted ten times or more. The chain links TRBV13 to TRBJ2-1; 13 positions match TRBD2. V shed 2 bases and J 3 bases; nucleotides not matched to a gene: 10. This CDR3 is built from 19 residues. Germline values: CDR1 PRHDT, CDR2 FYEKMQ (reference sequence). CDR3 sequence reads: CASSLKATSGGYNYNEQFF. The CDR3 DNA reads as TGTGCCAGCAGCTTAAAGGCGACTAGCGGGGGGTACAACTACAATGAGCAGTTCTTC.

V is TRBV11-2 and J is TRBJ2-1; 8 nucleotides line up with TRBD1. Germline assignment: CDR1 SGHAT and CDR2 FQNNGV. The CDR3 extends over 15 amino acids. Trimming removed 6 bases from V and 5 bases from J; junction bases left unmatched: 9. This chain's CDR3 is CASRSGTGPNNEQFF. Written as DNA, the CDR3 is TGTGCCAGCAGGTCCGGGACAGGACCCAACAATGAGCAGTTCTTC.

This clonotype was seen at least ten times. V usage is TRBV9 and J usage is TRBJ2-1, with TRBD2 matching over 8 bases. Losses at the gene ends were 0 bases for V and 9 bases for J; bases not matched to a gene: 5. The CDR3 runs 14 residues. In germline, CDR1 is SGDLS, CDR2 YYNGEE. The CDR3 protein is CASSVGTSNGEQFF. CDR3 sequence (DNA): TGTGCCAGCAGCGTAGGGACTAGCAATGGTGAGCAGTTCTTC.

This clonotype was observed at least ten times. The genes are TRBV3-1 and TRBJ2-7; no clear D gene. This CDR3 comprises 12 residues. V lost 6 bases to trimming and J lost 7 bases, with 13 bases between them. The germline gives CDR1 LGHDT, CDR2 YNNKEL (reference sequence). The CDR3 DNA reads TGTGCCAGCAGTCACGGGTTCGGGGAGCAGTACGTC. Translated: CASSHGFGEQYV.

The chain combines TRBV25-1 with TRBJ1-2; D is ambiguous. Germline-derived CDR1 and CDR2 are MGHDK and SYGVNS. The CDR3 contains 12 residues. The ends were cut back, 6 bases at V and 8 bases at J, with 13 bases in the middle. CDR3 nucleotides: TGTGCCAGCAGCTTGAACGACGAGGGCTACACCTTC. Translating gives CASSLNDEGYTF.

The V call is TRBV2, the J call TRBJ1-6, with D uncertain. V was cut by 7 bases and J by 10 bases, with 11 bases left in between. Germline values: CDR1 SNHLY, CDR2 FYNNEI. There are 12 residues in the CDR3. The CDR3 spells CASTAPPSPLHF. The CDR3 DNA is TGTGCCAGCACAGCCCCCCCGTCACCCCTCCACTTT. Supplemented by reference TRBV2 and TRBJ1-6, the full variable domain reads EPEVTQTPSHQVTQMGQEVILRCVPISNHLYFYWYRQILGQKVEFLVSFYNNEISEKSEIFDDQFSVERPDGSNFTLKIRSTKLEDSAMYFCASTAPPSPLHFGNGTRLTVT.

This clonotype was observed at least ten times. The chain has TRBV6-6 and TRBJ1-1; weak D call: TRBD1 (6 bases). The CDR3 totals 13 residues. V was pared by 5 bases and J by 6 bases, with 13 bases between. CDR1 MNHNY and CDR2 SVGAGI come from the germline V gene (reference sequence). The CDR3 bases are TGTGCCAGCAGTCAGGGGATAAACGCTGAAGCTTTCTTT. It is translated as CASSQGINAEAFF.

The rearrangement joins TRBV27 to TRBJ2-5; 7 nucleotides agree with TRBD1. From germline, CDR1 is MNHEY and CDR2 SMNVEV (reference sequence). The J segment lost 1 base and the V segment lost 0 bases, leaving 2 bases of the junction unmatched. The CDR3 runs to 15 residues. The CDR3 here is CASSLSGQVQETQYF. The DNA for the CDR3 is TGTGCCAGCAGTTTATCTGGACAGGTCCAAGAGACCCAGTACTTC.

J is TRBJ2-7 and V is TRBV15; either TRBD1 or TRBD2 may fit D (5 bases each). The V gene's germline CDR1 is LNHNV and CDR2 YYDKDF (reference sequence). This CDR3 has 15 residues. The CDR3 loop is CAASAARDVSYEQYV. For the CDR3, the DNA is TGTGCCGCCAGCGCCGCCAGGGACGTCTCCTACGAGCAGTACGTC.

This clonotype appeared a few times. A much larger clonotype is one base distant, so this may be a read error. V gene TRBV5-1 combines with J gene TRBJ1-2; D might be TRBD1 (5 bases). In germline, CDR1 is SGHRS, CDR2 YFSETQ. This CDR3 region has 13 residues. Trimming pared 3 bases from V and 8 bases from J, leaving 14 bases between. The CDR3 protein is CASSSTRGNGYTF. The CDR3 nucleotides read TGCGCCAGCAGCTCGACAAGGGGAAACGGCTACACCTTC.

The chain employs TRBV3-1 and TRBJ2-5; 7 bases are shared with TRBD1. After removal of 0 bases from V and 3 bases from J, the junction contained 4 bases not matched to a gene. This CDR3 is built from 15 residues. Germline assignment: CDR1 LGHDT and CDR2 YNNKEL (reference sequence). The chain's CDR3 is CASSQEGQYKETQYF. Written as DNA, the CDR3 is TGTGCCAGCAGCCAAGAGGGACAGTACAAAGAGACCCAGTACTTC.

This clonotype has a count of ten or more. The V gene is TRBV7-9, the J gene TRBJ1-2; 7 bases match TRBD1. From germline, CDR1 is SEHNR and CDR2 FQNEAQ (reference sequence). J lost 4 bases, V lost 4 bases, and 6 bases had no gene match. The CDR3 has 14 residues. CDR3 sequence (DNA): TGTGCCAGCAGCTCGGGACAGAACGTCTATGGCTACACCTTC. Amino acids: CASSSGQNVYGYTF.